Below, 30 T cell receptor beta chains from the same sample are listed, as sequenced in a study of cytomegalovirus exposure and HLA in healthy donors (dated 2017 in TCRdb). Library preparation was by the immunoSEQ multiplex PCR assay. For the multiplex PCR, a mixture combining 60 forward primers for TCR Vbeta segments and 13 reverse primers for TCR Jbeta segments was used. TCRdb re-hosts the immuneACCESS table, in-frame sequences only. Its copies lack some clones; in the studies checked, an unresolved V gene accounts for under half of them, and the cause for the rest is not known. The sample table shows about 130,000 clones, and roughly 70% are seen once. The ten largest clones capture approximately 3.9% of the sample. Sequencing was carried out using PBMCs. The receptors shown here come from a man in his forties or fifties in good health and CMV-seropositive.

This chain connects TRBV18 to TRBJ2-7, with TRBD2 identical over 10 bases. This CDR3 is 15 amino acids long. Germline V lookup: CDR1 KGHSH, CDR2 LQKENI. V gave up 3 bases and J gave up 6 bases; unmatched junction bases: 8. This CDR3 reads CASSPLAGDTGEQYF. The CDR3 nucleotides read TGTGCCAGCTCACCCCTAGCGGGGGATACTGGCGAGCAGTACTTC.

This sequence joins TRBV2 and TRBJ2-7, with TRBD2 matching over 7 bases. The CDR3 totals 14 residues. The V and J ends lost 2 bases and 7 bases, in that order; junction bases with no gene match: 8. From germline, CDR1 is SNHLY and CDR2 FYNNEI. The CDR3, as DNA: TGTGCCAGCAGTGAATCCGCGGGGGTTCGGGAGCAGTACTTC. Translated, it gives CASSESAGVREQYF. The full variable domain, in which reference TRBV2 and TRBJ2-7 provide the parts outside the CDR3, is EPEVTQTPSHQVTQMGQEVILRCVPISNHLYFYWYRQILGQKVEFLVSFYNNEISEKSEIFDDQFSVERPDGSNFTLKIRSTKLEDSAMYFCASSESAGVREQYFGPGTRLTVT.

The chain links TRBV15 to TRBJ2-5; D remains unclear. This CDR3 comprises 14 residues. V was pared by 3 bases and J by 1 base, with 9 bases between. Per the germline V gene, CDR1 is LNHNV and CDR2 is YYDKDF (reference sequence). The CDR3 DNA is TGTGCCACCAGCAGGGAGCCGGCCCAAGAGACCCAGTACTTC. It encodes CATSREPAQETQYF.

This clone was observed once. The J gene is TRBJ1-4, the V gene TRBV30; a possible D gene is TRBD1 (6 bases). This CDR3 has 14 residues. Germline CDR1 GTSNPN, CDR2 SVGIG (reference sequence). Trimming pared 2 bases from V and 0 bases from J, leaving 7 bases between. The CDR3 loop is CAWSWTATNEKLFF. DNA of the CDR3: TGTGCCTGGAGTTGGACAGCAACTAATGAAAAACTGTTTTTT. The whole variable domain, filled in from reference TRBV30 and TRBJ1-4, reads SQTIHQWPATLVQPVGSPLSLECTVEGTSNPNLYWYRQAAGRGLQLLFYSVGIGQISSEVPQNLSASRPQDRQFILSSKKLLLSDSGFYLCAWSWTATNEKLFFGSGTQLSVL.

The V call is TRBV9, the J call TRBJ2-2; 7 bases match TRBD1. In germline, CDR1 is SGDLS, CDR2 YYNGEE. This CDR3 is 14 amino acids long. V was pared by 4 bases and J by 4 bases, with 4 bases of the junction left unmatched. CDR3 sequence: CASSRRGPTGELFF. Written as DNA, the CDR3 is TGTGCCAGCAGCCGAAGGGGGCCCACCGGGGAGCTGTTTTTT.

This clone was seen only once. The CDR3 loop is CAWRKNRDINTGELFF. For the CDR3, the DNA is TGTGCCTGGAGAAAAAACCGGGACATCAACACCGGGGAGCTGTTTTTT. The chain uses TRBV30 and TRBJ2-2; D is perhaps TRBD1 (6 bases). Germline V gives CDR1 GTSNPN, CDR2 SVGIG (reference sequence). Trimming cost V 3 bases and J 2 bases, with 16 bases left between them. The CDR3 contains 16 residues.

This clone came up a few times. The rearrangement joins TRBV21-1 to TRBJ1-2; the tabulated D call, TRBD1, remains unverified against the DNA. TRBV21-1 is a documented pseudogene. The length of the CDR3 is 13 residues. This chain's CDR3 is CASSKTGSYGYTF. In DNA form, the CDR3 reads TGTGCCAGCAGCAAGACAGGGAGCTATGGCTACACCTTC.

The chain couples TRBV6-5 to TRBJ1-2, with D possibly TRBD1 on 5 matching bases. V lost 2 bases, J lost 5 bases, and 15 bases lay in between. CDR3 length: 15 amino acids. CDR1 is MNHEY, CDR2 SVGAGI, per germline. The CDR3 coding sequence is TGTGCCAGCAGTTACAAGGCTCTCGGGGGGTATGGCTACACCTTC. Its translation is CASSYKALGGYGYTF.

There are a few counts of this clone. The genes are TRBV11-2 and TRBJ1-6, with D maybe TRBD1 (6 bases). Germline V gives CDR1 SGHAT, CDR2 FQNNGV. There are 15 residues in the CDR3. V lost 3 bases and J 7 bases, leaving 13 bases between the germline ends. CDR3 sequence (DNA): TGTGCCAGCAGCTTCGGACAGCCGAACAATTCACCCCTCCACTTT. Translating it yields CASSFGQPNNSPLHF. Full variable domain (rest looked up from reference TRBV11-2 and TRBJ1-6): EAGVAQSPRYKIIEKRQSVAFWCNPISGHATLYWYQQILGQGPKLLIQFQNNGVVDDSQLPKDRFSAERLKGVDSTLKIQPAKLEDSAVYLCASSFGQPNNSPLHFGNGTRLTVT.

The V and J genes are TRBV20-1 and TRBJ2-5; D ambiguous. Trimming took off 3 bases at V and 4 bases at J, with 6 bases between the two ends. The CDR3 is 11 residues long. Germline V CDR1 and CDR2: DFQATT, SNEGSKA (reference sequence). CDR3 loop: CSASISETQYF. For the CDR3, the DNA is TGCAGTGCTAGTATATCAGAGACCCAGTACTTC.

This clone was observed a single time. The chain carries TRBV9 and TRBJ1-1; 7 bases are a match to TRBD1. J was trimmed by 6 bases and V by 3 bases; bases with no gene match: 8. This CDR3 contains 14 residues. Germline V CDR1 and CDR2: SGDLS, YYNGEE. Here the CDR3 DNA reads TGTGCCAGCAGCGCCGAGACAGGGTTCCCTGAAGCTTTCTTT. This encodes CASSAETGFPEAFF.

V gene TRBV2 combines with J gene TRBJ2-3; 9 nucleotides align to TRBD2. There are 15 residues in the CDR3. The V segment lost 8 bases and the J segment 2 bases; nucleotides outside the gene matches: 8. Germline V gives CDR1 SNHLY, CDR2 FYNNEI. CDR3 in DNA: TGTGCCAGCGGGGAAGCTAGCGGGATCACAGATACGCAGTATTTT. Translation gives CASGEASGITDTQYF.

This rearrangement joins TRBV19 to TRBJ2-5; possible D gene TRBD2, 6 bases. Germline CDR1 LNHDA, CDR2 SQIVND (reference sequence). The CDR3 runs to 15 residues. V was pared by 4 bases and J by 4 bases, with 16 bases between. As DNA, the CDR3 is TGTGCCAGTAGTACCATAGCGGAGGAGGTAGAGACCCAGTACTTC. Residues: CASSTIAEEVETQYF.

CDR3: CASSPLVQSETQYF. The CDR3 DNA reads as TGTGCCAGCAGTCCTTTGGTCCAGTCGGAGACCCAGTACTTC. The J gene is TRBJ2-5, the V gene TRBV6-5; D uncertain. The CDR3 is made up of 14 amino acids. Per the germline V gene, CDR1 is MNHEY and CDR2 is SVGAGI. V dropped 5 bases and J dropped 5 bases, with 15 bases sitting between them.

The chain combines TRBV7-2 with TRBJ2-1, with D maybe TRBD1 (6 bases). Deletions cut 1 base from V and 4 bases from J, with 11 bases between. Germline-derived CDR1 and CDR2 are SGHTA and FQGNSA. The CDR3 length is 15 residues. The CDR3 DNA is TGTGCCAGCAGCTTAGAAAGACAGGCTTACAATGAGCAGTTCTTC. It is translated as CASSLERQAYNEQFF.

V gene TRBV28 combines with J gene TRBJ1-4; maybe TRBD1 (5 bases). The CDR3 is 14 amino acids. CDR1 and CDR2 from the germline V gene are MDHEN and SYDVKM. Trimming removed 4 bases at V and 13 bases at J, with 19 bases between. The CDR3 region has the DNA TGTGCCAGCAGTTCCCCAGACAGCCCCGCTAGACTGTTTTTT. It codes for CASSSPDSPARLFF.

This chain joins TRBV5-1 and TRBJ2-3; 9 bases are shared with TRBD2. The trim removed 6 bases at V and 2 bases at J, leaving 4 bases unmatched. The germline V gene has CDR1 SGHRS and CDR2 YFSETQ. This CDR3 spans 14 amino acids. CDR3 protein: CASTTSGNTDTQYF. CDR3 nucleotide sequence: TGCGCCAGCACGACTAGCGGAAACACAGATACGCAGTATTTT.

CDR3 amino acids: CASATSRFSEKLFF. CDR3 nucleotides: TGTGCCAGCGCCACCTCCAGGTTCAGTGAAAAACTGTTTTTT. The V gene is TRBV28, the J gene TRBJ1-4; D not resolved. Germline CDR1 and CDR2: MDHEN and SYDVKM. CDR3 length equals 14 residues. V was trimmed by 8 bases and J by 7 bases, leaving 17 bases between them.

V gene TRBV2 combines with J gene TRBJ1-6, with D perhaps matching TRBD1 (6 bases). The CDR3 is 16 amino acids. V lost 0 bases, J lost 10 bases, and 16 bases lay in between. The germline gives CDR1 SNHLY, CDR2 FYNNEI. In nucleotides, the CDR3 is TGTGCCAGCAGTGAAGCGCGGGGGGCGGAAGAATCACCCCTCCACTTT. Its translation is CASSEARGAEESPLHF.

This CDR3 is CSVEGSAERSTDTQYF. Written as DNA, the CDR3 is TGCAGCGTTGAAGGCTCGGCGGAACGGAGCACAGATACGCAGTATTTT. This chain connects TRBV29-1 to TRBJ2-3; no reliable D call. CDR1 and CDR2 from the germline V gene are SQVTM and ANQGSEA. V lost 1 base, J lost 0 bases, and 14 bases lay in between. The CDR3 is 16 residues long.

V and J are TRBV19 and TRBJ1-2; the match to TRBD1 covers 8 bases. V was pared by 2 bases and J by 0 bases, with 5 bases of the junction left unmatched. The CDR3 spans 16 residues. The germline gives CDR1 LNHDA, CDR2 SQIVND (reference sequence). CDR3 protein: CASSINWDRTNYGYTF. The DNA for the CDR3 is TGTGCCAGTAGTATAAATTGGGACAGGACTAACTATGGCTACACCTTC.

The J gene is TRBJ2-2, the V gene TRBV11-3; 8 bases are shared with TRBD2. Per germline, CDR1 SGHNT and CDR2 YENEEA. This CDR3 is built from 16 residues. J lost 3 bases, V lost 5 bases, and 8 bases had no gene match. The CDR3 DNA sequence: TGTGCCAGCAGCCAGATCGGGGGGGGCGACACCGGGGAGCTGTTTTTT. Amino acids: CASSQIGGGDTGELFF.

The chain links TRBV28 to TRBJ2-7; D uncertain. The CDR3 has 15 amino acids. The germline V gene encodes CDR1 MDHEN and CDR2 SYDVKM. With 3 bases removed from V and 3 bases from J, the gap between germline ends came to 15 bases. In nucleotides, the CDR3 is TGTGCCAGCAGTTTTCGAGAACTTCTACTCTACGAGCAGTACTTC. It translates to CASSFRELLLYEQYF.

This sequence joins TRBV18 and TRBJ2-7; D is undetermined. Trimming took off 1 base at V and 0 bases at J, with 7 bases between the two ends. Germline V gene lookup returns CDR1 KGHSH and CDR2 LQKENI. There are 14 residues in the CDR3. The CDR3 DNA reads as TGTGCCAGCTCACCACTGGAGTTCTCCTACGAGCAGTACTTC. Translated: CASSPLEFSYEQYF. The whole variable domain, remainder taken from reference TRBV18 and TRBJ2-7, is NAGVMQNPRHLVRRRGQEARLRCSPMKGHSHVYWYRQLPEEGLKFMVYLQKENIIDESGMPKERFSAEFPKEGPSILRIQQVVRGDSAAYFCASSPLEFSYEQYFGPGTRLTVT.

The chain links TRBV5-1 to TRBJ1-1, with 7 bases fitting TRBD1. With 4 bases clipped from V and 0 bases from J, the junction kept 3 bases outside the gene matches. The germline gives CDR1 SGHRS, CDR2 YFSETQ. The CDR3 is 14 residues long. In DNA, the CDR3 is TGCGCCAGCAGCCGGGGACAGATGAACACTGAAGCTTTCTTT. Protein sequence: CASSRGQMNTEAFF.

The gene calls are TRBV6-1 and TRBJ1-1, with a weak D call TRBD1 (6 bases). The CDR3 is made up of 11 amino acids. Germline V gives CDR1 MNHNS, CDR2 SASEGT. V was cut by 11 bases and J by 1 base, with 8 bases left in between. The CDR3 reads CAGQRNTEAFF. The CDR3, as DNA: TGTGCCGGACAGAGGAACACTGAAGCTTTCTTT.

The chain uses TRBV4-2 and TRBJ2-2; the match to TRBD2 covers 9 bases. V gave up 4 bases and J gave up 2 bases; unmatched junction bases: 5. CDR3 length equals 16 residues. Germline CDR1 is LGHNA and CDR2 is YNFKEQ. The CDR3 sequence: CASSREAGGNTGELFF. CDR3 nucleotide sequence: TGTGCCAGCAGCCGTGAAGCGGGAGGCAACACCGGGGAGCTGTTTTTT.

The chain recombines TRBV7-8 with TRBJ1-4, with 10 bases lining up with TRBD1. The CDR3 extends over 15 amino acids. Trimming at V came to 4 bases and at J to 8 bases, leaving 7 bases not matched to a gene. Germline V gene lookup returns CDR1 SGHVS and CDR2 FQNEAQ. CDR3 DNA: TGTGCCAGCAGCTACCGGGACAGGGGCAAGGAAAAACTGTTTTTT. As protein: CASSYRDRGKEKLFF.

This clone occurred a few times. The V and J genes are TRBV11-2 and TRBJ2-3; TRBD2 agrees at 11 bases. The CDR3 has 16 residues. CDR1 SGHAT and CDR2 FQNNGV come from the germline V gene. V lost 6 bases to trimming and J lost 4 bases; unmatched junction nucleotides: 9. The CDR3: CASRTIAGGRADTQYF. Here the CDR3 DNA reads TGTGCCAGCAGGACCATAGCGGGAGGGCGGGCAGATACGCAGTATTTT.

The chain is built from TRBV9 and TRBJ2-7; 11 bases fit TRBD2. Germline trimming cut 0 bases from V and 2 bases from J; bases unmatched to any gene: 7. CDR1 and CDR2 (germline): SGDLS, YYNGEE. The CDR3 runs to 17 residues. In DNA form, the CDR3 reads TGTGCCAGCAGCGTAGGGGCTAGCGGGGGGCACCCCTACGAGCAGTACTTC. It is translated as CASSVGASGGHPYEQYF.